The 30 T cell receptor beta chains reported below all come from one sample, sequenced in a study of blood T cells in healthy people across ages. Together with a sample-barcoded 5' primer, a J-beta primer mix was included in a second PCR lasting about 6 to 12 cycles. TCRdb ran MiXCR on the 5' RACE reads and lists one entry per CDR3 protein. Found here are roughly 1.6 million distinct CDR3 sequences, approximately 32% of them singletons; the top ten hold 10% to 12%. The sequencing input was blood. These receptors were obtained from a woman in her 30s in good health.

In the case of this clonotype: An end of the junction does not agree with germline; a read error may underlie this. This chain links TRBV24-1 with TRBJ1-2, with D perhaps matching TRBD1 (5 bases). CDR1 KGHDR and CDR2 SFDVKD come from the germline V gene. This CDR3 region has 13 residues. The DNA for the CDR3 is TGTACCACCAGTACCGGGGGGACTTGGGGCTACACCTTC. Translating gives CTTSTGGTWGYTF.

In regard to this clonotype: One junction end does not reproduce the germline sequence, and a read error may be involved. The CDR3 loop reads CVSSLDGRMDTQYF. DNA of the CDR3: TGTGTCAGCAGCTTAGATGGGAGAATGGATACGCAGTATTTT. V and J are TRBV13 and TRBJ2-3, with D possibly being TRBD2 (5 bases). Germline V gene sequence: CDR1 PRHDT, CDR2 FYEKMQ (reference sequence). This CDR3 region has 14 residues.

The V call is TRBV11-2, the J call TRBJ2-1; D is unresolved. Germline loops: CDR1 SGHAT, CDR2 FQNNGV. V was cut by 4 bases and J by 9 bases, with 13 bases left in between. The CDR3 spans 13 residues. The CDR3: CASSSPTIVEQFF. The CDR3 DNA sequence: TGTGCCAGCAGCTCCCCCACCATCGTTGAGCAGTTCTTC.

The rearrangement links TRBV30 to TRBJ1-1; no firm D call. The germline V gene has CDR1 GTSNPN and CDR2 SVGIG (reference sequence). The CDR3 sequence is 15 residues long. Trimming took 0 bases from V and 5 from J, leaving 16 bases between them. As DNA, the CDR3 is TGTGCCTGGAGTGTTTGGAGTACGTCCGGGACTGAAGCTTTCTTT. Translation gives CAWSVWSTSGTEAFF.

The chain links TRBV20-1 to TRBJ2-1; 7 nucleotides agree with TRBD2. Trimming at V came to 5 bases and at J to 2 bases, leaving 6 bases not matched to a gene. In germline, CDR1 is DFQATT, CDR2 SNEGSKA (reference sequence). The CDR3 contains 14 residues. As DNA, the CDR3 is TGCAGTGCTGGGGAAGCGGGGACCTACAATGAGCAGTTCTTC. Translated: CSAGEAGTYNEQFF.

This chain joins TRBV29-1 and TRBJ1-1; D call uncertain. The CDR3 runs to 11 residues. Per germline, CDR1 SQVTM and CDR2 ANQGSEA. Trimming left V 6 bases short and J 0 bases short, with 5 bases between. The DNA for the CDR3 is TGCAGCGTAATGATGAACACTGAAGCTTTCTTT. This sequence encodes CSVMMNTEAFF.

The sample holds a few counts of this clonotype. V gene TRBV6-5 combines with J gene TRBJ1-2, with D possibly being TRBD1 (6 bases). The CDR3 is 13 residues long. Between the trimmed V and J ends, which lost 5 bases and 8 bases, there was a span of 15 bases. Germline loops: CDR1 MNHEY, CDR2 SVGAGI. As DNA, the CDR3 is TGTGCCAGCAGTACGGACAGAAGCTACGGCTACACCTTC. Protein sequence: CASSTDRSYGYTF.

This clonotype was seen only a few times. The gene calls are TRBV5-1 and TRBJ2-3; 10 nucleotides align to TRBD2. CDR1 and CDR2 from the germline V gene are SGHRS and YFSETQ. This CDR3 is built from 15 residues. Germline trimming cut 2 bases from V and 5 bases from J; bases unmatched to any gene: 5. The CDR3 region is CASSFGSGRRDTQYF. CDR3 coding DNA: TGCGCCAGCAGCTTTGGTAGCGGGAGGAGAGATACGCAGTATTTT.

This clonotype came up a few times. The gene calls are TRBV13 and TRBJ1-4; D is unclear. The CDR3 runs to 13 residues. Per germline, CDR1 PRHDT and CDR2 FYEKMQ (reference sequence). The germline V and J ends were trimmed by 0 bases and 4 bases, with 3 bases remaining between them. CDR3 sequence reads: CASSLGYNEKLFF. In nucleotides, the CDR3 is TGTGCCAGCAGCTTAGGATATAATGAAAAACTGTTTTTT. Combining the CDR3 with reference TRBV13 and TRBJ1-4 gives the whole variable domain AAGVIQSPRHLIKEKRETATLKCYPIPRHDTVYWYQQGPGQDPQFLISFYEKMQSDKGSIPDRFSAQQFSDYHSELNMSSLELGDSALYFCASSLGYNEKLFFGSGTQLSVL.

The chain recombines TRBV4-1 with TRBJ2-1; 7 positions agree with TRBD1. The CDR3 contains 15 residues. Per the germline V gene, CDR1 is MGHRA and CDR2 is YSYEKL. V lost 5 bases and J lost 4; bases outside the gene matches: 8. CDR3 sequence: CASSSTGTVYNEQFF. CDR3 in DNA: TGCGCCAGCAGCTCGACCGGGACAGTGTACAATGAGCAGTTCTTC.

A few counts support this clonotype. This chain connects TRBV28 to TRBJ2-7; either TRBD1 or TRBD2 may fit D (6 bases each). The length of the CDR3 is 14 residues. With 7 bases removed from V and 2 bases from J, the gap between germline ends came to 15 bases. Per the germline V gene, CDR1 is MDHEN and CDR2 is SYDVKM. CDR3 sequence reads: CASTRGGFAYEQYF. The CDR3 region has the DNA TGTGCCAGCACCCGAGGGGGGTTCGCCTACGAGCAGTACTTC.

CDR3 sequence reads: CASSYGGRAEAFF. CDR3 sequence (DNA): TGTGCCAGCAGTTACGGGGGGCGCGCTGAAGCTTTCTTT. The V gene is TRBV6-6, the J gene TRBJ1-1, with D possibly TRBD1 on 6 matching bases. Germline lookup yields CDR1 MNHNY and CDR2 SVGAGI (reference sequence). This CDR3 has 13 amino acids. Trimming shortened V by 2 bases and J by 6 bases, and 10 bases separated the two germline ends.

This clonotype was detected ten times or more. V is TRBV28 and J is TRBJ2-7, with a tentative D call TRBD2 (6 bases). Germline CDR1 and CDR2: MDHEN and SYDVKM. This CDR3 is 12 amino acids long. V lost 10 bases and J lost 7, with 17 bases in between. As DNA, the CDR3 is TGTGCCATCTTCTCTAGGGCGGGGGAGCAGTACTTC. It yields the protein CAIFSRAGEQYF.

The chain joins TRBV7-9 to TRBJ2-5; D perhaps matches TRBD1 (5 bases). The germline V and J ends were trimmed by 8 bases and 7 bases, with 23 bases remaining between them. This CDR3 is 15 amino acids long. Germline V CDR1 and CDR2: SEHNR, FQNEAQ (reference sequence). CDR3 in DNA: TGTGCCAGCGACAACCCTCACGACAGATTTGGGACCCAGTACTTC. Protein: CASDNPHDRFGTQYF.

The sample holds one count of this clonotype. Because the CDR3 is missing its conserved closing phenylalanine or tryptophan, this is likely a read error. V and J are TRBV20-1 and TRBJ2-5; the match to TRBD2 covers 9 bases. Germline assignment: CDR1 DFQATT and CDR2 SNEGSKA (reference sequence). CDR3 length: 14 amino acids. V shed 6 bases and J 4 bases; nucleotides not matched to a gene: 9. This CDR3 reads CSALTLAGIETQYV. CDR3 nucleotides: TGCAGTGCGTTGACCCTAGCGGGAATAGAGACCCAGTACGTC.

Only a few counts were recorded for this clonotype. The genes are TRBV20-1 and TRBJ2-5; tentative D call: TRBD1 (6 bases). The germline V gene has CDR1 DFQATT and CDR2 SNEGSKA (reference sequence). The CDR3 spans 15 residues. V lost 0 bases and J lost 1, with 12 bases in between. DNA for the CDR3: TGCAGTGCTAGAGATTCCGGACAGACCCAAGAGACCCAGTACTTC. Residues: CSARDSGQTQETQYF.

The rearrangement joins TRBV7-9 to TRBJ2-3, with 15 bases lining up with TRBD2. The germline V gene encodes CDR1 SEHNR and CDR2 FQNEAQ (reference sequence). The CDR3 is 18 amino acids. The trim removed 5 bases at V and 9 bases at J, leaving 15 bases unmatched. The CDR3 DNA reads TGTGCCAGCAGCCCTAGGACTAGCGGGAGGGAAAGATTGTGGACGCAGTATTTT. It yields the protein CASSPRTSGRERLWTQYF.

Of note for this clonotype: Germline is not matched at one junction end, which may reflect a read error. This rearrangement joins TRBV28 to TRBJ2-3; a weak D match, TRBD1 (6 bases). The CDR3 loop spans 13 amino acids. Germline CDR1 is MDHEN and CDR2 is SYDVKM. The CDR3 nucleotides read TGTGCCAGCAGTTTAAGGGACACAGATATGCAGTATTTT. As protein: CASSLRDTDMQYF.

The CDR3 bases are TGCAGTGCTAGAGATTCCAGGACAGCCGACTCCTACGAGCAGTACTTC. Translated: CSARDSRTADSYEQYF. The chain joins TRBV20-1 to TRBJ2-7; maybe TRBD1 (6 bases). Trimming pared 0 bases from V and 0 bases from J, leaving 15 bases between. Germline CDR1 DFQATT, CDR2 SNEGSKA (reference sequence). The CDR3 covers 16 residues.

J is TRBJ2-7 and V is TRBV7-9, with 9 bases lining up with TRBD1. CDR1 SEHNR and CDR2 FQNEAQ come from the germline V gene (reference sequence). The J segment lost 3 bases and the V segment lost 5 bases, leaving 8 bases of the junction unmatched. The CDR3 consists of 15 residues. This chain's CDR3 is CASSLQGADYYEQYF. CDR3 sequence (DNA): TGTGCCAGCAGCCTACAGGGGGCCGATTACTACGAGCAGTACTTC. The whole variable domain, filled in from reference TRBV7-9 and TRBJ2-7, reads DTGVSQNPRHKITKRGQNVTFRCDPISEHNRLYWYRQTLGQGPEFLTYFQNEAQLEKSRLLSDRFSAERPKGSFSTLEIQRTEQGDSAMYLCASSLQGADYYEQYFGPGTRLTVT.

The chain carries TRBV4-2 and TRBJ1-2, with D unclear. Per the germline V gene, CDR1 is LGHNA and CDR2 is YNFKEQ. The ends were cut back, 0 bases at V and 1 base at J, with 9 bases in the middle. There are 15 residues in the CDR3. The CDR3 coding sequence is TGTGCCAGCAGCCAAGATTCGCTCGGTAACTATGGCTACACCTTC. Translating gives CASSQDSLGNYGYTF.

This clonotype was counted a few times. The gene calls are TRBV6-6 and TRBJ2-1, with TRBD1 as a possible D gene (5 bases). Per the germline V gene, CDR1 is MNHNY and CDR2 is SVGAGI (reference sequence). The length of the CDR3 is 13 residues. Trimming stripped 0 bases from V and 9 bases from J, with 9 bases between. In nucleotides, the CDR3 is TGTGCCAGCAGTTACTCGACAGAAAGTGAGCAGTTCTTC. Its translation: CASSYSTESEQFF.

This clonotype came up a few times. The CDR3 nucleotides read TGTGCCGGATCCTCGGACAGGGCAATCTACGAGCAGTACTTC. Encoded protein: CAGSSDRAIYEQYF. This rearrangement joins TRBV7-9 to TRBJ2-7; TRBD1 matches 8 bases. This CDR3 is built from 14 residues. Germline CDR1 reads SEHNR; CDR2 reads FQNEAQ (reference sequence). With 11 bases clipped from V and 3 bases from J, the junction kept 12 bases outside the gene matches.

The chain is built from TRBV20-1 and TRBJ2-5; 10 bases fit TRBD1. Per the germline V gene, CDR1 is DFQATT and CDR2 is SNEGSKA (reference sequence). Trimming took 2 bases from V and 5 from J; bases not matched to a gene: 17. The CDR3 covers 18 residues. The CDR3 here is CSARRVPGQGPAMETQYF. In DNA, the CDR3 is TGCAGTGCTAGAAGGGTCCCGGGACAGGGGCCTGCCATGGAGACCCAGTACTTC.

The V and J genes are TRBV14 and TRBJ2-7; possible D gene TRBD1, 6 bases. The CDR3 sequence is 16 residues long. Between the trimmed V and J ends, which lost 3 bases and 3 bases, there was a span of 18 bases. Germline V lookup: CDR1 SGHDN, CDR2 FVKESK. The CDR3 DNA reads as TGTGCCAGCAGCCACCGGACAGACTCTAGCCACTACGAGCAGTACTTC. It yields the protein CASSHRTDSSHYEQYF. Supplemented by reference TRBV14 and TRBJ2-7, the full variable domain reads EAGVTQFPSHSVIEKGQTVTLRCDPISGHDNLYWYRRVMGKEIKFLLHFVKESKQDESGMPNNRFLAERTGGTYSTLKVQPAELEDSGVYFCASSHRTDSSHYEQYFGPGTRLTVT.

The chain has TRBV5-5 and TRBJ2-7; D not resolved. The CDR3 consists of 15 residues. Germline V gene sequence: CDR1 SGHKS, CDR2 YYEKEE (reference sequence). V gave up 0 bases and J gave up 3 bases, with 13 bases separating them. CDR3: CASSLVAILDYEQYF. The CDR3 DNA follows: TGTGCCAGCAGCTTGGTGGCCATCTTAGACTACGAGCAGTACTTC.

This rearrangement joins TRBV20-1 to TRBJ2-4; 9 bases fit TRBD1. The CDR3 is 13 amino acids. Per germline, CDR1 DFQATT and CDR2 SNEGSKA (reference sequence). V shed 6 bases, J shed 10 bases, and the junction held 10 bases outside the gene matches. The chain's CDR3 is CSASRTGENIQYF. CDR3 DNA: TGCAGTGCCTCGAGGACAGGGGAGAATATTCAGTACTTC.

CDR3 nucleotides: TGTGCCAGCAGTCCCGACTATGGGACTATCAGCTCCTACAATGAGCAGTTCTTC. It yields the protein CASSPDYGTISSYNEQFF. The chain uses TRBV28 and TRBJ2-1, with TRBD2 matching over 7 bases. After removal of 5 bases from V and 0 bases from J, the junction contained 13 bases not matched to a gene. Looked up from germline, CDR1 is MDHEN and CDR2 is SYDVKM. The length of the CDR3 is 18 residues.

The chain joins TRBV20-1 to TRBJ2-7; 9 bases map to TRBD1. V shed 5 bases, J shed 3 bases, and the junction held 11 bases outside the gene matches. The V gene's germline CDR1 is DFQATT and CDR2 SNEGSKA (reference sequence). The CDR3 sequence is 15 residues long. Here the CDR3 DNA reads TGCAGTGCTCCCTCCCGGGGGACAGGGAACTACGAGCAGTACTTC. Translated: CSAPSRGTGNYEQYF.

This chain joins TRBV12-3 or TRBV12-4 and TRBJ1-2; D unresolved. The CDR3 contains 12 residues. V was clipped by 7 bases and J by 6 bases, with 12 bases between them. CDR3 region: CASTHGVDGYTF. The CDR3 bases are TGTGCCAGCACCCACGGTGTGGATGGCTACACCTTC.